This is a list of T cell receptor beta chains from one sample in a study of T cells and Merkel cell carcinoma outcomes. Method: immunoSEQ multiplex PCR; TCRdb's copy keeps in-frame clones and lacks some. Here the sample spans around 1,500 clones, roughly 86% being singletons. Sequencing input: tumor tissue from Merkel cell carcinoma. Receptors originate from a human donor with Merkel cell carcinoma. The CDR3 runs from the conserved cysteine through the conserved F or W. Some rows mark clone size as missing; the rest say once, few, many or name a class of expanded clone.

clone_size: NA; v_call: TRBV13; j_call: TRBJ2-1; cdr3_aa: CASSPSGSGFYNEQFF
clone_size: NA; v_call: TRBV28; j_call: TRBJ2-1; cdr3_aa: CASSWSRQGHEQFF
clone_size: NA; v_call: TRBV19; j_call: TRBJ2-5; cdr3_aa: CASTTGQDQETQYF
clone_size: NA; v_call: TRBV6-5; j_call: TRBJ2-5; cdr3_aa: CASSYTALGYETQYF
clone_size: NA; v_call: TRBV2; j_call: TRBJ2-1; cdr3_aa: CASSYDNEQFF
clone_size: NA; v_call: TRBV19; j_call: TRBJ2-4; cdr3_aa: CASRTGPAKNIQYF
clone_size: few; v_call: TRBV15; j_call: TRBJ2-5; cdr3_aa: CATSTRSSRRGETQYF
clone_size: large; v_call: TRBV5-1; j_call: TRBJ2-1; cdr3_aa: CASSLTAYNEQFF
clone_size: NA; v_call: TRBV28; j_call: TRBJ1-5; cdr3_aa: CASSPRRPPKSQPQHF
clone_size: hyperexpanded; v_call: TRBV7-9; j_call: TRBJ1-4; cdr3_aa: CASSFGTDYEKLFF